Each of the 4 T cell receptor beta chains below was sequenced from the same sample in a study of OX40 agonist ivuxolimab in advanced cancers. The protocol was immunoSEQ multiplex PCR, while the TCRdb copy is restricted to in-frame clones and leaves out a portion. The sample includes roughly 25,000 clones, about 77% of them seen just once. This specimen was CD4+ or CD8+ T cells sorted from blood, taken in a trial of the OX40 agonist ivuxolimab. All receptors come from an adult with an advanced solid tumor such as melanoma, head and neck, liver or kidney cancer.

This rearrangement joins TRBV30 to TRBJ2-1; 12 bases are a match to TRBD2. Per germline, CDR1 GTSNPN and CDR2 SVGIG (reference sequence). CDR3 size: 19 residues. Trimming cost V 2 bases and J 0 bases; bases outside gene matches: 11. CDR3 loop: CAWSSLLAGGPSSYNEQFF. CDR3 nucleotide sequence: TGTGCCTGGAGTTCTCTGCTAGCGGGGGGGCCGAGCTCCTACAATGAGCAGTTCTTC.

The genes are TRBV2 and TRBJ2-1; TRBD2 might be the D (6 bases). Germline V lookup: CDR1 SNHLY, CDR2 FYNNEI. The CDR3 extends over 13 amino acids. Trimming removed 4 bases from V and 7 bases from J, with 11 bases in between. The CDR3 reads CASSVGGMNEQFF. DNA for the CDR3: TGTGCCAGCAGTGTAGGAGGGATGAATGAGCAGTTCTTC.

The chain joins TRBV5-1 to TRBJ1-1; 7 nucleotides match TRBD1. This CDR3 has 13 residues. V trimming: 6 bases; J trimming: 8 bases; junction bases outside the gene matches: 10. Germline-derived CDR1 and CDR2 are SGHRS and YFSETQ. The CDR3 reads CASIDIRGKEAFF. The CDR3 region has the DNA TGCGCCAGCATCGACATCAGGGGGAAAGAAGCTTTCTTT. The variable domain in full, with the rest retrieved from reference TRBV5-1 and TRBJ1-1, is KAGVTQTPRYLIKTRGQQVTLSCSPISGHRSVSWYQQTPGQGLQFLFEYFSETQRNKGNFPGRFSGRQFSNSRSEMNVSTLELGDSALYLCASIDIRGKEAFFGQGTRLTVV.

V and J are TRBV27 and TRBJ2-7; 8 positions agree with TRBD2. The germline V gene has CDR1 MNHEY and CDR2 SMNVEV (reference sequence). The CDR3 contains 17 residues. Unmatched junction bases numbered 14, after V lost 1 base and J lost 6 bases. The DNA of the CDR3 is TGTGCCAGCAGTTTATGGGCCGTAGCGGGAAAGGGAACCGAGCAGTACTTC. Protein sequence: CASSLWAVAGKGTEQYF.